The clone carrying this T cell receptor beta chain was detected only a few times. V lost 2 bases and J lost 10; bases outside the gene matches: 8. CDR1 and CDR2 (germline): SGHTA, FQGNSA. The CDR3 runs to 15 residues. The data originate from a study of pediatric ulcerative colitis. Sequencing was at survey level. Assay used: immunoSEQ multiplex PCR; TCRdb lists only in-frame clones, some missing. This repertoire shows around 64,000 clones, over 65% found once; its top ten account for around 5.2%. The blood sample was taken during the colonoscopy visit. The V and J genes are TRBV7-2 and TRBJ2-1; 10 bases are a match to TRBD2. The TCR originated in a boy aged 10-17 years with moderate ulcerative colitis. The sequencing input was blood. Here the CDR3 DNA reads TGTGCCAGCAGCTTAAGGCTAGCGGGAGTTCAGGAGCAGTTCTTC. Protein: CASSLRLAGVQEQFF. The full variable domain, rest sourced from reference TRBV7-2 and TRBJ2-1, is GAGVSQSPSNKVTEKGKDVELRCDPISGHTALYWYRQSLGQGLEFLIYFQGNSAPDKSGLPSDRFSAERTGGSVSTLTIQRTQQEDSAVYLCASSLRLAGVQEQFFGPGTRLTVL.